What follows describes a single TCR beta chain. Its matching antigen is unknown. No DNA is given; TCRdb re-called the 5' RACE reads and lists each CDR3 protein once. This table lists 500,000 to 700,000 distinct CDR3 sequences. These data belong to a study of T cells expressing NK-cell markers. About the research overall: Sorted CD3+CD56+NKG2C+, CD3+CD56+NKG2C- and CD3+CD56-NKG2C+ T cells supplied TCR beta repertoires. General study findings and limits: Six of the donors carried dominant NKG2C+ clonotypes that took up roughly 1.0-8% of their CD8+ T cells.

The germline gives CDR1 MNHEY, CDR2 SMNVEV (reference sequence). The CDR3 is made up of 12 amino acids. The sample comprised blood T cells: a sorted CD56 or NKG2C T cell subset, CD4+ or CD8+ T cells, or bulk PBMC T cells (not recorded which). This TCR came from a man aged 18 to 30 in good health. The chain has TRBV27 and TRBJ2-7. CDR3 in amino acids: CASSPRGDEQYF.